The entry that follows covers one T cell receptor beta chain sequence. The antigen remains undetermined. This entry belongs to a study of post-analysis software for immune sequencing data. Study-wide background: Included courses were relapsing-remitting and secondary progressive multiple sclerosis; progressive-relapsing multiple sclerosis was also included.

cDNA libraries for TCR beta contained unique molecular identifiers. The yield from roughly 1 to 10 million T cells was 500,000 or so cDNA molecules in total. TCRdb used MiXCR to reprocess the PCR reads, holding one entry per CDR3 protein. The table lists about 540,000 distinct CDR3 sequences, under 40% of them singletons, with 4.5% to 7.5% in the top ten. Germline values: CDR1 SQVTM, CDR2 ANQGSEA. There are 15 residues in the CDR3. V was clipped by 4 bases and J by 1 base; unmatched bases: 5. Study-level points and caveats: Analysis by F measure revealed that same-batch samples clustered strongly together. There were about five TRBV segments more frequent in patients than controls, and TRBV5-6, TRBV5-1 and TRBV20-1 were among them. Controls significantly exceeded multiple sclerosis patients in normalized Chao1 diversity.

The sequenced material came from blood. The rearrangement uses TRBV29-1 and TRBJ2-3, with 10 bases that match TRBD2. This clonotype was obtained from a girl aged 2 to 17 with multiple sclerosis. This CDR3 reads CSVVEAGGCTDTQYF. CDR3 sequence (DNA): TGCAGCGTTGTGGAAGCGGGGGGGTGCACAGATACGCAGTATTTT.